The 22 T cell receptor beta chains below all came from one sample that was sequenced in a study of Ad26.COV2.S vaccination and SARS-CoV-2 variants. Treatment in this sample: roughly 19 received Ad26.COV2.S at low or high dose, single or two shots; about 5 received placebo; per-sample allocation not given. Sampling occurred on day 63 after the first vaccine or placebo injection. Sequencing was performed with immunoSEQ multiplex PCR; in TCRdb, only in-frame clones are kept and a portion is missing. This repertoire shows about 480,000 clones, roughly nine tenths found once; its top ten account for roughly 13%. The source was peripheral blood, collected in a trial of Ad26.COV2.S vaccine versus placebo. The receptors shown here come from a person aged 18-65 years who received the Ad26.COV2.S COVID-19 vaccine or a placebo.

This chain links TRBV10-2 with TRBJ2-7, with no clear D. The V gene's germline CDR1 is WSHSY and CDR2 SAAADI. The CDR3 has 16 amino acids. Trimming pared 6 bases from V and 1 base from J, leaving 19 bases between. CDR3 sequence: CASRRQGASRSYEQYF. CDR3 coding DNA: TGCGCCAGCAGGCGTCAAGGCGCGAGCAGGTCCTACGAGCAGTACTTC.

This chain joins TRBV6-5 and TRBJ1-1; 8 nucleotides line up with TRBD1. This CDR3 is built from 15 residues. Per the germline V gene, CDR1 is MNHEY and CDR2 is SVGAGI. With 6 bases clipped from V and 6 bases from J, the junction kept 12 bases outside the gene matches. The CDR3 reads CASRRGQGLGAEAFF. Here the CDR3 DNA reads TGTGCCAGCAGACGAGGACAGGGCCTTGGAGCTGAAGCTTTCTTT.

The chain carries TRBV9 and TRBJ2-7; 7 bases are shared with TRBD1. Trimming at V came to 4 bases and at J to 2 bases, leaving 12 bases not matched to a gene. The germline V gene has CDR1 SGDLS and CDR2 YYNGEE. CDR3 length equals 16 residues. CDR3 region: CASSPRPGTATYEQYF. As DNA, the CDR3 is TGTGCCAGCAGCCCCCGCCCCGGGACAGCAACCTACGAGCAGTACTTC.

This clone appeared a single time. This chain connects TRBV30 to TRBJ2-3, with D perhaps matching TRBD1 (6 bases). The CDR3 is 12 residues long. Trimming took 5 bases from V and 6 from J, leaving 12 bases between them. Germline V lookup: CDR1 GTSNPN, CDR2 SVGIG (reference sequence). CDR3 in DNA: TGTGCCTGGCAACAGGGCTCGGATACGCAGTATTTT. Protein sequence: CAWQQGSDTQYF.

This clone has just a few counts. The V and J genes are TRBV27 and TRBJ1-4, with D possibly TRBD1 on 6 matching bases. The CDR3 runs 16 residues. From germline, CDR1 is MNHEY and CDR2 SMNVEV (reference sequence). V dropped 2 bases and J dropped 6 bases, with 16 bases sitting between them. The CDR3 loop is CASSLTFGTRYEKLFF. CDR3 DNA sequence: TGTGCCAGCAGTTTAACCTTCGGGACAAGATATGAAAAACTGTTTTTT.

The chain is built from TRBV5-1 and TRBJ2-3, with TRBD2 matching over 10 bases. The CDR3 consists of 18 residues. The germline V gene encodes CDR1 SGHRS and CDR2 YFSETQ. Trimming removed 4 bases from V and 1 base from J; junction bases left unmatched: 12. CDR3: CASSTAAWTSGGTDTQYF. CDR3 in DNA: TGCGCCAGCAGCACCGCAGCCTGGACTAGCGGAGGCACAGATACGCAGTATTTT.

This chain joins TRBV9 and TRBJ1-2; D remains unclear. The germline V and J ends were trimmed by 2 bases and 8 bases, with 13 bases remaining between them. CDR3 length equals 13 residues. Germline V gives CDR1 SGDLS, CDR2 YYNGEE. The CDR3 loop is CASSVHGEGGYTF. The DNA of the CDR3 is TGTGCCAGCAGCGTTCACGGGGAAGGAGGCTACACCTTC.

The CDR3 loop reads CASSHWNRQNTEAFF. Here the CDR3 DNA reads TGTGCCAGCAGCCATTGGAACAGACAGAACACTGAAGCTTTCTTT. This rearrangement joins TRBV3-1 (or the pseudogene TRBV3-2) to TRBJ1-1, with D hard to call. CDR3 length: 15 residues. V lost 3 bases to trimming and J lost 1 base, with 12 bases between them. Germline CDR1 LGHDT, CDR2 YNNKEL (reference sequence).

V is TRBV5-1 and J is TRBJ1-1; 7 bases fit TRBD1. The germline V gene encodes CDR1 SGHRS and CDR2 YFSETQ. With 0 bases clipped from V and 4 bases from J, the junction kept 3 bases outside the gene matches. The CDR3 spans 14 residues. CDR3 DNA: TGCGCCAGCAGCTTGGTGCAGGGGGGCACTGAAGCTTTCTTT. Its translation is CASSLVQGGTEAFF.

The rearrangement joins TRBV29-1 to TRBJ2-4; TRBD2 aligns across 9 bases. Unmatched junction bases numbered 7, after V lost 4 bases and J lost 6 bases. Germline assignment: CDR1 SQVTM and CDR2 ANQGSEA. The CDR3 covers 14 residues. The DNA for the CDR3 is TGCAGCGTTGGTCAGCGGGAGGACCCAAACATTCAGTACTTC. This codes for CSVGQREDPNIQYF. Together with reference TRBV29-1 and TRBJ2-4, the CDR3 gives the full variable domain: SAVISQKPSRDICQRGTSLTIQCQVDSQVTMMFWYRQQPGQSLTLIATANQGSEATYESGFVIDKFPISRPNLTFSTLTVSNMSPEDSSIYLCSVGQREDPNIQYFGAGTRLSVL.

The chain employs TRBV19 and TRBJ1-1; TRBD1 matches 7 bases. Germline trimming cut 6 bases from V and 1 base from J; bases unmatched to any gene: 2. This CDR3 has 13 residues. The germline gives CDR1 LNHDA, CDR2 SQIVND (reference sequence). The CDR3 region is CASRGQTNTEAFF. CDR3 DNA: TGTGCCAGTAGGGGACAGACGAACACTGAAGCTTTCTTT.

The chain carries TRBV27 and TRBJ1-1, with a tentative D call TRBD1 (5 bases). There are 14 residues in the CDR3. The V gene's germline CDR1 is MNHEY and CDR2 SMNVEV (reference sequence). Trimming took 5 bases from V and 1 from J, leaving 11 bases between them. CDR3 DNA sequence: TGTGCCAGCAGTATCGATCAGGGGAACACTGAAGCTTTCTTT. This sequence encodes CASSIDQGNTEAFF.

This chain connects TRBV25-1 to TRBJ1-5; no reliable D call. V lost 4 bases and J lost 5, with 6 bases in between. Germline V gene data show CDR1 as MGHDK and CDR2 as SYGVNS. The CDR3 totals 12 residues. The CDR3 nucleotides are TGTGCCAGCAGTGTTGGTGATCAGCCCCAGCATTTT. This translates into CASSVGDQPQHF.

This CDR3 reads CASSPVFSSYNEQFF. The CDR3 region has the DNA TGTGCCAGCTCACCGGTTTTCAGCTCCTACAATGAGCAGTTCTTC. V and J are TRBV18 and TRBJ2-1; D gene unclear. CDR3 length: 15 residues. Germline assignment: CDR1 KGHSH and CDR2 LQKENI. V lost 3 bases and J 0 bases, leaving 9 bases between the germline ends.

The CDR3: CASSLTFSPLHF. The CDR3, as DNA: TGTGCCAGCAGCTTGACCTTTTCACCCCTCCACTTT. The chain joins TRBV7-2 to TRBJ1-6, with D unclear. CDR3 length equals 12 residues. Germline CDR1 and CDR2: SGHTA and FQGNSA. The V gene lost 3 bases and the J gene lost 9 bases, with 6 bases spanning the gap.

The chain recombines TRBV14 with TRBJ2-5, with 10 nucleotides matching TRBD2. CDR3 length: 16 residues. Germline V gene lookup returns CDR1 SGHDN and CDR2 FVKESK. With 5 bases clipped from V and 1 base from J, the junction kept 7 bases outside the gene matches. The CDR3 here is CASSVLSGRAQETQYF. The CDR3 DNA reads TGTGCCAGCAGCGTCTTGAGCGGGAGGGCCCAAGAGACCCAGTACTTC.

V is TRBV10-3 and J is TRBJ2-1; TRBD2 matches 7 bases. Germline CDR1 is ENHRY and CDR2 is SYGVKD. This CDR3 spans 16 amino acids. The junction had 9 bases not matched to a gene; V was cut back by 0 bases and J by 7 bases. The DNA for the CDR3 is TGTGCCATCAGTGAGTCAGGTGGCGGGAGTTTAAATGAGCAGTTCTTC. Translation: CAISESGGGSLNEQFF.

The chain uses TRBV18 and TRBJ2-3, with D possibly being TRBD1 (6 bases). Trimming took 4 bases from V and 4 from J, leaving 15 bases between them. Per germline, CDR1 KGHSH and CDR2 LQKENI. This CDR3 comprises 15 residues. CDR3 amino acids: CASSQDRLRADTQYF. The CDR3 region has the DNA TGTGCCAGCTCACAAGACAGGCTGCGCGCAGATACGCAGTATTTT.

This chain uses TRBV5-1 with TRBJ2-3; 9 bases fit TRBD1. CDR1 and CDR2 (germline): SGHRS, YFSETQ. The CDR3 has 15 residues. The J segment lost 6 bases and the V segment lost 7 bases, leaving 12 bases of the junction unmatched. This chain's CDR3 is CASAPAGQGPDTQYF. In DNA, the CDR3 is TGCGCCAGCGCCCCGGCGGGACAGGGCCCGGATACGCAGTATTTT.

The V and J genes are TRBV5-1 and TRBJ2-7; D is undetermined. Trimming removed 0 bases from V and 1 base from J, with 8 bases in between. Germline V gives CDR1 SGHRS, CDR2 YFSETQ. The CDR3 has 14 amino acids. In DNA, the CDR3 is TGCGCCAGCAGCTTGGAGCTGGGTTCCTACGAGCAGTACTTC. As protein: CASSLELGSYEQYF.

The chain uses TRBV7-2 and TRBJ2-2; TRBD2 matches 10 bases. This CDR3 region has 17 residues. CDR1 SGHTA and CDR2 FQGNSA come from the germline V gene. V lost 10 bases to trimming and J lost 5 bases; unmatched junction nucleotides: 16. The CDR3 reads CATLGLAGGWGTGELFF. CDR3 bases: TGTGCCACCCTCGGGTTAGCGGGAGGCTGGGGGACCGGGGAGCTGTTTTTT. The whole variable domain, filled in from reference TRBV7-2 and TRBJ2-2, reads GAGVSQSPSNKVTEKGKDVELRCDPISGHTALYWYRQSLGQGLEFLIYFQGNSAPDKSGLPSDRFSAERTGGSVSTLTIQRTQQEDSAVYLCATLGLAGGWGTGELFFGEGSRLTVL.

V usage is TRBV27 and J usage is TRBJ1-4; the D is unclear. V was clipped by 6 bases and J by 2 bases, with 13 bases between them. Per germline, CDR1 MNHEY and CDR2 SMNVEV (reference sequence). This CDR3 is built from 15 residues. The CDR3 protein is CASSDSGHTNEKLFF. The CDR3 DNA sequence: TGTGCCAGCAGCGACTCCGGCCATACTAATGAAAAACTGTTTTTT.